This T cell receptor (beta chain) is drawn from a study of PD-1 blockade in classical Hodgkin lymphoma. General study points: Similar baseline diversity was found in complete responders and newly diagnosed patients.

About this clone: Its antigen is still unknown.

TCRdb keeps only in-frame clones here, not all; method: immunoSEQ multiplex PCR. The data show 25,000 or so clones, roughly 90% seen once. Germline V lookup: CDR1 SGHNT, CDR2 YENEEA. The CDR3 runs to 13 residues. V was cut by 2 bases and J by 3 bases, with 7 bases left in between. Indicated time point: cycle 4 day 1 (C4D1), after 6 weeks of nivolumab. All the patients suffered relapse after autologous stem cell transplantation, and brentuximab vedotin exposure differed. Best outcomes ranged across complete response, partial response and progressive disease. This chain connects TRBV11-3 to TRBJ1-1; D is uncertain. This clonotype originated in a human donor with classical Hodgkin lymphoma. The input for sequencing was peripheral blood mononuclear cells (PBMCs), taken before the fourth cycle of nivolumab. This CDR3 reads CASSLRKDTEAFF. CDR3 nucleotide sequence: TGTGCCAGCAGCTTAAGGAAGGACACTGAAGCTTTCTTT.